The entry below gives a single TCR beta chain sequence along with its context. Assay used: immunoSEQ multiplex PCR; TCRdb lists only in-frame clones, some missing. The sample has hundreds of thousands of clones; more than 80% are singletons. Trimming left V 11 bases short and J 7 bases short, with 20 bases between. Germline-derived CDR1 and CDR2 are ENHRY and SYGVKD. CDR3 length: 13 residues. The entry originates in a study of blood T cell repertoires in COVID-19. Material: peripheral blood. V and J are TRBV10-3 and TRBJ1-1; D remains ambiguous. The clonotype originates from a woman aged 25 to 45 with active or convalescent COVID-19. In DNA form, the CDR3 reads TGTGCCCATGCCTCGGGGAAGGGATTTGAAGCTTTCTTT. It codes for CAHASGKGFEAFF.